Following are 22 T cell receptor beta chains from one sample sequenced in a study of blood T cell repertoires in COVID-19. The assay was immunoSEQ multiplex PCR, and TCRdb's table has in-frame clones only and misses some. The sample has over 85,000 clones, roughly 92% seen once. The sample was peripheral blood. These receptors all stem from a woman aged 50 to 65 with COVID-19, enrolled during active disease.

J is TRBJ1-1 and V is TRBV7-9; D not resolved. Germline lookup yields CDR1 SEHNR and CDR2 FQNEAQ (reference sequence). CDR3 length: 13 residues. Trimming pared 1 base from V and 6 bases from J, leaving 9 bases between. This chain's CDR3 is CASSLGTSSEAFF. The CDR3 nucleotides read TGTGCCAGCAGCTTAGGTACGAGCTCTGAAGCTTTCTTT. The full variable domain, rest sourced from reference TRBV7-9 and TRBJ1-1, is DTGVSQNPRHKITKRGQNVTFRCDPISEHNRLYWYRQTLGQGPEFLTYFQNEAQLEKSRLLSDRFSAERPKGSFSTLEIQRTEQGDSAMYLCASSLGTSSEAFFGQGTRLTVV.

This clone was observed a single time. CDR3 DNA: TGTGCCAGCAGTTTGGCGGGGCCCGTATGGGAGCAGTTCTTC. Protein sequence: CASSLAGPVWEQFF. The chain couples TRBV6-2 or TRBV6-3 to TRBJ2-1, with D perhaps TRBD2 (6 bases). CDR1 is MNHEY and CDR2 is SVGEGT in the germline V gene. The V gene lost 4 bases and the J gene lost 10 bases, with 17 bases spanning the gap. The CDR3 spans 14 residues.

The chain is built from TRBV6-5 and TRBJ1-5, with TRBD1 matching 7 bases. CDR3 length: 13 residues. In germline, CDR1 is MNHEY, CDR2 SVGAGI. Losses at the gene ends were 6 bases for V and 9 bases for J; bases not matched to a gene: 8. CDR3 DNA: TGTGCCAGCAGGGAGACAGGGCAGGGGCCCCAGCATTTT. Translation: CASRETGQGPQHF.

The V gene is TRBV7-9, the J gene TRBJ1-2; D is possibly TRBD1 (6 bases). V gave up 5 bases and J gave up 4 bases, with 11 bases separating them. Germline CDR1 and CDR2: SEHNR and FQNEAQ (reference sequence). The length of the CDR3 is 13 residues. The CDR3 region has the DNA TGTGCCAGCAGCATTACAGGGCCCTATGGCTACACCTTC. Translated: CASSITGPYGYTF.

Concerning this clone itself: One junction end does not reproduce the germline sequence, and a read error may be involved. V usage is TRBV11-2 and J usage is TRBJ2-7, with D tentatively TRBD2 (6 bases). The CDR3 covers 13 residues. The germline gives CDR1 SGHAT, CDR2 FQNNGV. CDR3 region: CASGLGGSYEQYF. The CDR3 DNA reads as TGTGCCAGCGGCTTGGGGGGCTCCTACGAGCAGTACTTC. The full variable domain, rest sourced from reference TRBV11-2 and TRBJ2-7, is EAGVAQSPRYKIIEKRQSVAFWCNPISGHATLYWYQQILGQGPKLLIQFQNNGVVDDSQLPKDRFSAERLKGVDSTLKIQPAKLEDSAVYLCASGLGGSYEQYFGPGTRLTVT.

The V call is TRBV11-2, the J call TRBJ1-2, with D possibly matching TRBD1 (6 bases). The germline V gene encodes CDR1 SGHAT and CDR2 FQNNGV. This CDR3 spans 14 amino acids. Deletions cut 1 base from V and 8 bases from J, with 14 bases between. This chain's CDR3 is CASSLALTRGGYTF. CDR3 bases: TGTGCCAGCAGCTTAGCCCTAACGAGGGGGGGCTACACCTTC.

The V call is TRBV11-1, the J call TRBJ2-3; D not resolved. Germline V gives CDR1 SGHAT, CDR2 FQDESV (reference sequence). V was trimmed by 6 bases and J by 4 bases, leaving 11 bases between them. The CDR3 runs to 13 residues. The CDR3 DNA is TGTGCCAGCAGGCCACCTATGGCAGATACGCAGTATTTT. It encodes CASRPPMADTQYF.

The gene calls are TRBV6-5 and TRBJ1-2; D ambiguous. Trimming removed 4 bases at V and 4 bases at J, with 16 bases between. The germline V gene encodes CDR1 MNHEY and CDR2 SVGAGI. CDR3 length: 15 amino acids. Here the CDR3 DNA reads TGTGCCAGCAGTTCCCCGGAGGGCGTTGGCTATGGCTACACCTTC. This codes for CASSSPEGVGYGYTF.

This clone was seen only once. The CDR3 DNA reads TGTGCCAGCAGCCCTGACAGGGGCGCTGAAGCTTTCTTT. Amino acids: CASSPDRGAEAFF. The chain couples TRBV11-2 to TRBJ1-1, with 8 bases lining up with TRBD1. V was clipped by 5 bases and J by 6 bases; unmatched bases: 5. Germline values: CDR1 SGHAT, CDR2 FQNNGV. The CDR3 is made up of 13 amino acids.

The rearrangement links TRBV7-8 to TRBJ1-3, with D possibly matching TRBD1 (6 bases). This CDR3 comprises 19 residues. Trimming cost V 5 bases and J 4 bases, with 27 bases left between them. Germline V gene lookup returns CDR1 SGHVS and CDR2 FQNEAQ. The CDR3 is CASSPQGWDLVTGGNTIYF. CDR3 bases: TGTGCCAGCAGCCCCCAGGGGTGGGACCTTGTAACCGGAGGAAACACCATATATTTT.

The V and J genes are TRBV11-3 and TRBJ2-1, with 14 bases that match TRBD2. Germline lookup yields CDR1 SGHNT and CDR2 YENEEA. The CDR3 loop spans 16 amino acids. The V gene end was trimmed by 4 bases and the J gene end by 9 bases; junction bases not matched to a gene: 8. As DNA, the CDR3 is TGTGCCAGCAGCTCGAGACTAGCGGGGGGGCACGGTGAGCAGTTCTTC. Protein product: CASSSRLAGGHGEQFF. Together with reference TRBV11-3 and TRBJ2-1, the CDR3 gives the full variable domain: EAGVVQSPRYKIIEKKQPVAFWCNPISGHNTLYWYLQNLGQGPELLIRYENEEAVDDSQLPKDRFSAERLKGVDSTLKIQPAELGDSAVYLCASSSRLAGGHGEQFFGPGTRLTVL.

This chain uses TRBV5-4 with TRBJ1-4, with D perhaps matching TRBD1 (6 bases). Trimming shortened V by 4 bases and J by 3 bases, and 13 bases separated the two germline ends. CDR3 length: 15 residues. Germline values: CDR1 SGHNT, CDR2 YYREEE (reference sequence). The CDR3 sequence: CASSREQGANEKLFF. For the CDR3, the DNA is TGTGCCAGCAGCCGAGAACAGGGAGCTAATGAAAAACTGTTTTTT.

DNA for the CDR3: TGTGCCAGCAGCTTGATCGGGGATGAAGCTTTCTTT. Encoded protein: CASSLIGDEAFF. This rearrangement joins TRBV5-4 to TRBJ1-1, with no clear D. Germline V gene data show CDR1 as SGHNT and CDR2 as YYREEE (reference sequence). V was trimmed by 1 base and J by 7 bases, leaving 8 bases between them. The CDR3 consists of 12 residues.

The rearrangement uses TRBV6-6 and TRBJ1-1, with unresolved D. V was clipped by 4 bases and J by 1 base, with 7 bases between them. Germline V gene lookup returns CDR1 MNHNY and CDR2 SVGAGI (reference sequence). The CDR3 totals 13 residues. Here the CDR3 reads CASSSSRNTEAFF. The CDR3 bases are TGTGCCAGCAGTTCCTCTCGGAACACTGAAGCTTTCTTT.

V is TRBV19 and J is TRBJ1-1; a weak D match, TRBD1 (5 bases). This CDR3 spans 13 amino acids. The V end was cut by 4 bases, the J end by 0 bases, with 6 bases between. Germline V CDR1 and CDR2: LNHDA, SQIVND (reference sequence). In DNA, the CDR3 is TGTGCCAGTAGTACAGGGATGAACACTGAAGCTTTCTTT. It is translated as CASSTGMNTEAFF.

The chain combines TRBV6-2 or TRBV6-3 with TRBJ2-1, with TRBD1 identical over 12 bases. The CDR3 consists of 15 residues. Losses at the gene ends were 4 bases for V and 9 bases for J; bases not matched to a gene: 7. Germline V CDR1 and CDR2: MNHEY, SVGEGT. The CDR3 region is CASSSGTGGAGEQFF. The DNA for the CDR3 is TGTGCCAGCAGTTCCGGGACAGGGGGCGCGGGTGAGCAGTTCTTC.

CDR3 nucleotides: TGTGCCAGCAGCTTGAGACAGACCACTAACTATGGCTACACCTTC. It encodes CASSLRQTTNYGYTF. This chain joins TRBV5-6 and TRBJ1-2, with a tentative D call TRBD1 (5 bases). This CDR3 region has 15 residues. Germline CDR1 reads SGHDT; CDR2 reads YYEEEE. Trimming pared 1 base from V and 0 bases from J, leaving 10 bases between.

CDR3: CASSIVLTGRAFF. CDR3 bases: TGTGCCAGTAGTATAGTTTTGACAGGGAGAGCTTTCTTT. The chain carries TRBV19 and TRBJ1-1, with TRBD1 identical over 7 bases. V shed 1 base and J 10 bases; nucleotides not matched to a gene: 6. CDR1 and CDR2 from the germline V gene are LNHDA and SQIVND (reference sequence). The CDR3 is made up of 13 amino acids.

The chain combines TRBV28 with TRBJ2-4; a weak D match, TRBD1 (5 bases). This CDR3 spans 15 amino acids. Per the germline V gene, CDR1 is MDHEN and CDR2 is SYDVKM. The V end was cut by 5 bases, the J end by 3 bases, with 14 bases between. The CDR3 DNA sequence: TGTGCCAGCAGTCCCCCGCAGGGTGGCAAAAACATTCAGTACTTC. It translates to CASSPPQGGKNIQYF.

In DNA, the CDR3 is TGTGCCAGCAGTGACTCCCCTTCCCCGGGGGGCAGAGATACGCAGTATTTT. Protein sequence: CASSDSPSPGGRDTQYF. The rearrangement uses TRBV6-4 and TRBJ2-3; D is possibly TRBD2 (7 bases). Germline CDR1 MRHNA, CDR2 SNTAGT. The CDR3 spans 17 residues. Between the trimmed V and J ends, which lost 0 bases and 5 bases, there was a span of 18 bases.

The rearrangement joins TRBV5-4 to TRBJ1-6, with TRBD1 as a possible D gene (5 bases). V gave up 4 bases and J gave up 6 bases, with 11 bases separating them. The CDR3 loop spans 14 amino acids. Germline CDR1 reads SGHNT; CDR2 reads YYREEE (reference sequence). This CDR3 reads CASSPAGGNSPLHF. The CDR3 bases are TGTGCCAGCAGCCCGGCGGGGGGTAATTCACCCCTCCACTTT. Looking up the rest from reference TRBV5-4 and TRBJ1-6 gives the full variable domain: ETGVTQSPTHLIKTRGQQVTLRCSSQSGHNTVSWYQQALGQGPQFIFQYYREEENGRGNFPPRFSGLQFPNYSSELNVNALELDDSALYLCASSPAGGNSPLHFGNGTRLTVT.

The chain is built from TRBV18 and TRBJ1-2, with D unclear. Germline CDR1 and CDR2: KGHSH and LQKENI. Deletions cut 2 bases from V and 4 bases from J, with 14 bases between. The CDR3 length is 15 residues. CDR3 loop: CASSPKSGFSYGYTF. The CDR3 DNA reads TGTGCCAGCTCACCAAAATCCGGGTTCTCCTATGGCTACACCTTC.